Presented here are 29 T cell receptor beta chains from one specimen sequenced in a study of OX40 agonist ivuxolimab in advanced cancers. This table comes from immunoSEQ multiplex PCR, and its TCRdb copy is limited to in-frame clones, with some not included. Among 35,000 to 45,000 clones listed, more than 75% were seen once. This sample comprised CD4+ or CD8+ T cells sorted from blood, obtained in a trial of the OX40 agonist ivuxolimab. The receptor source for this set is an adult with an advanced solid tumor such as melanoma, head and neck, liver or kidney cancer.

The rearrangement joins TRBV19 to TRBJ2-5, with a weak D call TRBD2 (6 bases). Germline V gene sequence: CDR1 LNHDA, CDR2 SQIVND (reference sequence). V lost 9 bases to trimming and J lost 4 bases, with 15 bases between them. This CDR3 is built from 13 residues. The CDR3 DNA follows: TGTGCCAGCCGAGAGGGAGGAGCAGAGACCCAGTACTTC. Protein product: CASREGGAETQYF.

The sample holds one count of this clone. This sequence joins TRBV19 and TRBJ2-7, with D maybe TRBD1 (5 bases). The CDR3 contains 13 residues. Deletions cut 4 bases from V and 3 bases from J, with 10 bases between. Germline V lookup: CDR1 LNHDA, CDR2 SQIVND (reference sequence). CDR3 nucleotides: TGTGCCAGTAGTAGAGGCAGGGACTACGAGCAGTACTTC. This sequence encodes CASSRGRDYEQYF.

This chain links TRBV9 with TRBJ2-3; no reliable D call. CDR1 is SGDLS, CDR2 YYNGEE, per germline. The V and J ends lost 0 bases and 4 bases respectively, with 3 bases between them. There are 12 residues in the CDR3. The CDR3 loop is CASSVGSDTQYF. The DNA of the CDR3 is TGTGCCAGCAGCGTAGGGTCAGATACGCAGTATTTT.

The chain recombines TRBV28 with TRBJ2-7; D not certain. Germline V CDR1 and CDR2: MDHEN, SYDVKM. The CDR3 length is 11 residues. Between the trimmed V and J ends, which lost 1 base and 6 bases, there was a span of 4 bases. The CDR3 is CASSLYSEQYF. The DNA of the CDR3 is TGTGCCAGCAGTTTATATTCCGAGCAGTACTTC.

The V call is TRBV6-4, the J call TRBJ1-1; 7 nucleotides line up with TRBD1. There are 15 residues in the CDR3. With V trimmed by 6 bases and J by 5 bases, 12 bases remained unmatched. In germline, CDR1 is MRHNA, CDR2 SNTAGT. The CDR3 loop is CASSRYPTGRTEAFF. The CDR3 DNA reads as TGTGCCAGCAGCAGATATCCGACAGGGAGGACTGAAGCTTTCTTT.

The J gene is TRBJ2-5, the V gene TRBV30, with a tentative D call TRBD2 (5 bases). The J call is in doubt because the DNA end fits TRBJ2-7 better. Germline values: CDR1 GTSNPN, CDR2 SVGIG (reference sequence). The CDR3 is made up of 14 amino acids. CDR3 in amino acids: CAWSVRSAGYEQYF. The CDR3 DNA is TGTGCCTGGAGTGTCCGGAGCGCGGGCTACGAGCAGTACTTC.

V usage is TRBV19 and J usage is TRBJ2-2, with D tentatively TRBD2 (6 bases). The CDR3 is made up of 14 amino acids. Germline V gene data show CDR1 as LNHDA and CDR2 as SQIVND (reference sequence). Trimming left V 3 bases short and J 5 bases short, with 10 bases between. Here the CDR3 DNA reads TGTGCCAGTAGTATGGAGGGGTATACCGGGGAGCTGTTTTTT. Translating it yields CASSMEGYTGELFF.

The chain links TRBV10-3 to TRBJ1-2; no clear D. The CDR3 consists of 12 residues. CDR1 is ENHRY and CDR2 is SYGVKD in the germline V gene. Trimming shortened V by 4 bases and J by 8 bases, and 11 bases separated the two germline ends. This CDR3 is CAISAPVEGYTF. For the CDR3, the DNA is TGTGCCATCAGTGCCCCGGTAGAGGGCTACACCTTC.

This clone was seen a single time. The J gene is TRBJ2-5, the V gene TRBV9, with TRBD2 matching 10 bases. This CDR3 has 15 residues. CDR1 SGDLS and CDR2 YYNGEE come from the germline V gene. The V segment lost 0 bases and the J segment 3 bases; nucleotides outside the gene matches: 2. CDR3 DNA: TGTGCCAGCAGCGTAGCCGGACTAGCGGAAGAGACCCAGTACTTC. The encoded protein is CASSVAGLAEETQYF.

The chain couples TRBV6-4 to TRBJ2-1, with 8 bases identical to TRBD1. J lost 4 bases, V lost 5 bases, and 7 bases had no gene match. The germline V gene has CDR1 MRHNA and CDR2 SNTAGT. This CDR3 spans 15 amino acids. CDR3 in DNA: TGTGCCAGCAGTCCAGACCGGACAGGGTACAATGAGCAGTTCTTC. Protein: CASSPDRTGYNEQFF.

The chain uses TRBV6-6 and TRBJ2-7; 7 nucleotides align to TRBD2. Germline values: CDR1 MNHNY, CDR2 SVGAGI (reference sequence). This CDR3 comprises 12 residues. V shed 8 bases, J shed 4 bases, and the junction held 5 bases outside the gene matches. The CDR3: CASGGVLYEQYF. CDR3 coding DNA: TGTGCCAGCGGGGGGGTATTATACGAGCAGTACTTC.

This sequence joins TRBV7-9 and TRBJ1-2; D not certain. V lost 1 base, J lost 2 bases, and 11 bases lay in between. The CDR3 has 15 residues. The germline CDR1 and CDR2 sequences are SEHNR and FQNEAQ (reference sequence). The CDR3 region is CASSLEVPANYGYTF. The CDR3 DNA reads TGTGCCAGCAGCTTAGAGGTTCCAGCGAACTATGGCTACACCTTC. Using reference TRBV7-9 and TRBJ1-2 for the parts outside the CDR3, the full variable domain is DTGVSQNPRHKITKRGQNVTFRCDPISEHNRLYWYRQTLGQGPEFLTYFQNEAQLEKSRLLSDRFSAERPKGSFSTLEIQRTEQGDSAMYLCASSLEVPANYGYTFGSGTRLTVV.

The chain is built from TRBV6-6 and TRBJ2-1; maybe TRBD1 (5 bases). V was cut by 5 bases and J by 9 bases, with 14 bases left in between. CDR3 length: 13 amino acids. The germline V gene encodes CDR1 MNHNY and CDR2 SVGAGI (reference sequence). The CDR3 loop reads CASSPSTEREQFF. CDR3 nucleotide sequence: TGTGCCAGCAGTCCTTCGACAGAACGTGAGCAGTTCTTC.

This chain uses TRBV9 with TRBJ2-3; 8 bases are a match to TRBD1. There are 14 residues in the CDR3. Germline V gene lookup returns CDR1 SGDLS and CDR2 YYNGEE. V gave up 4 bases and J gave up 4 bases; unmatched junction bases: 5. CDR3 nucleotide sequence: TGTGCCAGCAGCCCCAGGGGGCGGCCAGATACGCAGTATTTT. Translation gives CASSPRGRPDTQYF.

V usage is TRBV30 and J usage is TRBJ1-2; 10 bases are a match to TRBD1. The J segment lost 4 bases and the V segment lost 1 base, leaving 6 bases of the junction unmatched. The CDR3 extends over 15 amino acids. Per the germline V gene, CDR1 is GTSNPN and CDR2 is SVGIG (reference sequence). CDR3 sequence reads: CAWSGRDRGGYGYTF. The DNA for the CDR3 is TGTGCCTGGAGTGGCCGGGACAGGGGTGGCTATGGCTACACCTTC.

CDR3 protein: CARTAPRNRAHEQYF. Written as DNA, the CDR3 is TGTGCCAGAACCGCCCCCAGAAACAGGGCACACGAGCAGTACTTC. The chain recombines TRBV5-3 with TRBJ2-7, with D possibly TRBD1 on 6 matching bases. TRBV5-3 is an ORF, with its function uncertain. V lost 6 bases to trimming and J lost 5 bases, with 21 bases between them. The CDR3 totals 15 residues.

The V and J genes are TRBV5-4 and TRBJ2-2; D uncertain. Per the germline V gene, CDR1 is SGHNT and CDR2 is YYREEE (reference sequence). V lost 4 bases and J 2 bases, leaving 6 bases between the germline ends. The CDR3 is 13 residues long. The CDR3 DNA reads TGTGCCAGCAGCCCCAGAAACACCGGGGAGCTGTTTTTT. Amino acids: CASSPRNTGELFF. Together with reference TRBV5-4 and TRBJ2-2, the CDR3 gives the full variable domain: ETGVTQSPTHLIKTRGQQVTLRCSSQSGHNTVSWYQQALGQGPQFIFQYYREEENGRGNFPPRFSGLQFPNYSSELNVNALELDDSALYLCASSPRNTGELFFGEGSRLTVL.

This chain uses TRBV28 with TRBJ1-2; the match to TRBD1 covers 7 bases. This CDR3 spans 14 amino acids. Germline V gives CDR1 MDHEN, CDR2 SYDVKM. Germline trimming cut 3 bases from V and 2 bases from J; bases unmatched to any gene: 3. The CDR3 bases are TGTGCCAGCAGTTTGGAACAGGGGAACTATGGCTACACCTTC. Its translation is CASSLEQGNYGYTF.

The chain employs TRBV5-6 and TRBJ2-3, with D maybe TRBD1 (6 bases). In germline, CDR1 is SGHDT, CDR2 YYEEEE. The CDR3 covers 15 residues. V was trimmed by 0 bases and J by 5 bases, leaving 13 bases between them. In DNA form, the CDR3 reads TGTGCCAGCAGCTTGGCAGGGGCGCAGGGAGATACGCAGTATTTT. The encoded protein is CASSLAGAQGDTQYF.

This chain uses TRBV5-1 with TRBJ2-1; D is possibly TRBD1 or TRBD2 (5 bases each). Per germline, CDR1 SGHRS and CDR2 YFSETQ. The CDR3 runs to 15 residues. Trimming took 2 bases from V and 6 from J, leaving 15 bases between them. CDR3 sequence: CASSFDLGALNEQFF. The CDR3 nucleotides are TGCGCCAGCAGCTTTGACCTCGGGGCCCTCAATGAGCAGTTCTTC.

CDR3 nucleotide sequence: TGCAGCACAAAGACCGGGACAGGGTCCGACGAGCAGTACTTC. Its protein is CSTKTGTGSDEQYF. V and J are TRBV29-1 and TRBJ2-7; 9 bases match TRBD1. Germline V lookup: CDR1 SQVTM, CDR2 ANQGSEA. Losses at the gene ends were 8 bases for V and 5 bases for J; bases not matched to a gene: 13. The CDR3 covers 14 residues.

This chain connects TRBV4-1 to TRBJ2-4; 7 nucleotides match TRBD2. Germline CDR1 and CDR2: MGHRA and YSYEKL. Trimming took 1 base from V and 3 from J; bases not matched to a gene: 9. The CDR3 has 17 residues. CDR3 nucleotide sequence: TGCGCCAGCAGCCAAGTCGGGGAGGGATCCGACAAAAACATTCAGTACTTC. It encodes CASSQVGEGSDKNIQYF.

About this clone itself: Other DNA sequences in the sample encode the same CDR3. This chain connects TRBV7-9 to TRBJ2-5; possibly TRBD1 or TRBD2 for D (6 bases each). With 0 bases removed from V and 5 bases from J, the gap between germline ends came to 7 bases. This CDR3 contains 13 residues. Germline V gene lookup returns CDR1 SEHNR and CDR2 FQNEAQ (reference sequence). The CDR3 sequence is CASSLAGGETQYF. For the CDR3, the DNA is TGTGCCAGCAGCTTAGCAGGGGGGGAGACCCAGTACTTC.

The chain carries TRBV7-8 and TRBJ1-1, with D possibly TRBD1 on 5 matching bases. The CDR3 spans 13 residues. Germline V gene lookup returns CDR1 SGHVS and CDR2 FQNEAQ. Trimming removed 5 bases at V and 4 bases at J, with 11 bases between. This CDR3 is CASSIPGVTEAFF. The CDR3 bases are TGTGCCAGCAGCATACCGGGGGTCACTGAAGCTTTCTTT.

V usage is TRBV7-3 and J usage is TRBJ2-3; 11 nucleotides line up with TRBD2. The junction had 3 bases not matched to a gene; V was cut back by 2 bases and J by 8 bases. The CDR3 is 14 residues long. Germline lookup yields CDR1 SGHTA and CDR2 FQGTGA. The CDR3 coding sequence is TGTGCCAGCAGCTTACTAGCGGGGGGAGGTACGCAGTATTTT. This codes for CASSLLAGGGTQYF. The full variable domain, its missing parts supplied by reference TRBV7-3 and TRBJ2-3, is GAGVSQTPSNKVTEKGKYVELRCDPISGHTALYWYRQSLGQGPEFLIYFQGTGAADDSGLPNDRFFAVRPEGSVSTLKIQRTERGDSAVYLCASSLLAGGGTQYFGPGTRLTVL.

The chain links TRBV4-2 to TRBJ1-1; unclear D gene. The CDR3 is made up of 14 amino acids. Germline V CDR1 and CDR2: LGHNA, YNFKEQ. V was shortened by 3 bases and J by 3 bases, with 11 bases between the two germline ends. The CDR3 coding sequence is TGTGCCAGCAGCCAGAACCCCGAGGACACTGAAGCTTTCTTT. It encodes CASSQNPEDTEAFF.

This chain links TRBV11-2 with TRBJ2-7; the match to TRBD1 covers 11 bases. With 5 bases clipped from V and 4 bases from J, the junction kept 7 bases outside the gene matches. The germline V gene has CDR1 SGHAT and CDR2 FQNNGV. The CDR3 has 15 residues. CDR3 DNA: TGTGCCAGCAGCCCTAGGACAGGGGGCGGATACGAGCAGTACTTC. This codes for CASSPRTGGGYEQYF.

The chain carries TRBV9 and TRBJ2-1; D ambiguous. The CDR3 covers 14 residues. Between the trimmed V and J ends, which lost 3 bases and 10 bases, there was a span of 17 bases. The germline CDR1 and CDR2 sequences are SGDLS and YYNGEE. Written as DNA, the CDR3 is TGTGCCAGCAGCGAGACCCCCGGAAACGGAGAGCAGTTCTTC. It encodes CASSETPGNGEQFF.

This clone was found a few times. The chain uses TRBV5-1 and TRBJ2-1; no clear D gene. Germline CDR1 and CDR2: SGHRS and YFSETQ. The CDR3 runs to 12 residues. V was trimmed by 3 bases and J by 4 bases, leaving 5 bases between them. The CDR3 sequence is CASSSRYNEQFF. The DNA for the CDR3 is TGCGCCAGCAGCTCTCGATACAATGAGCAGTTCTTC.